These 2 T cell receptor beta chains originate from one sample sequenced in a study of control samples from healthy donors and cancer patients. Sequencing used immunoSEQ multiplex PCR; TCRdb keeps in-frame clones, though not all of them. The sample contains tens of thousands of clones, about four fifths of which appear only once. Sequenced sample: blood. The receptors come from a man in his 70s in good health.

This chain links TRBV5-4 with TRBJ1-2; D call uncertain. There are 12 residues in the CDR3. V lost 5 bases to trimming and J lost 3 bases, with 8 bases between them. Germline V lookup: CDR1 SGHNT, CDR2 YYREEE (reference sequence). DNA of the CDR3: TGTGCCAGCAGAGTCAAAGACTATGGCTACACCTTC. This encodes CASRVKDYGYTF.

This clone was picked up a small number of times. The genes are TRBV5-6 and TRBJ1-1, with no clear D. This CDR3 region has 14 residues. The germline V gene encodes CDR1 SGHDT and CDR2 YYEEEE. V shed 3 bases and J shed 9 bases, with 18 bases lying between them. CDR3 residues: CASSYGLRTGQAFF. CDR3 DNA: TGTGCCAGCAGCTACGGACTGCGGACGGGTCAAGCTTTCTTT.